This TCR beta chain came from a study of blood T cell repertoires in COVID-19 (dated by TCRdb to about 2020). Describing the broader study: Collaborator samples came from the United States, Italy and Spain and covered acute and convalescent phases of COVID-19. The material from the prospective study consisted of cDNA or gDNA derived from T cells, B-cell-depleted T cells, or PBMCs. Deeply sampled blood TCRbeta repertoires from subjects exposed to, actively infected with, or recovered from COVID-19 were included in the dataset. The repertoires were released in a freely available public database meant as a resource for research on the immune response to SARS-CoV-2. The samples were drawn from the first 160 participants of the ongoing ImmuneRACE study and from over 950 subjects provided by 6 global collaborators. Sample metadata almost always included a de-identified subject ID, COVID-19 status, age in years and sex. HLA class I and class II types, where available, came from metadata supplied by the sample provider rather than from assay-based typing.

TCRbeta CDR3 regions were amplified from genomic DNA by means of the immunoSEQ Assay, a bias-controlled multiplex PCR. As for the authors' bioinformatics: Nucleated cell counts per sample were estimated from amplification of reference gene primers within the assay. Sequence reads were collapsed and filtered to measure the absolute abundance of every unique TCRbeta CDR3 rearrangement. Productive Simpson clonality was computed per sample as the square root of Simpson's diversity index over productive rearrangements. The table was pulled from immuneACCESS by TCRdb, which kept in-frame rearrangements only. Such tables lose some clones; where checked, under half of the loss comes from unresolved V genes, and the rest has no known cause. That table is the source of V, J and clone size, and D and trimming were worked out from the DNA. Present in this sample are 250,000 to 300,000 clones, roughly 90% of which were seen just once. Together, the top ten hold 1.5% to 2% of the sample.

Here is what the overall study found, with its caveats: How much clinical and demographic metadata was included differed by source and by participant, and the metadata was provided uncurated.

Enrolling through a virtual design, the prospective study's participants ranged in age from roughly 18 to 95 years and lived across 24 United States geographic areas. Cohort assignment in the prospective study relied on participant-reported clinical history from a screening survey and a study questionnaire. Recovered participants in ImmuneRACE Cohort 3 were defined as having two consecutive negative NP/OP PCR tests, clearance from a healthcare professional, or resolution of symptoms. In the prospective study, mobile phlebotomists collected whole blood, serum and a nasopharyngeal or oropharyngeal swab from each participant. Additional blood draws and questionnaires over an approximately 2-month period could optionally be provided by prospective study participants. Before DNA extraction, prospective study blood samples were shipped either frozen or at room temperature. For CDR1 and CDR2, the germline V gene lists SNHLY and FYNNEI. V is shortened by 4 bases, J by 0 bases, and the region joining them spans 12 bases. The CDR3 goes from the cysteine to the phenylalanine over 15 residues. Only the CDR3 region is kept as DNA, spanning 45 bases read in frame from base 1.

As to this clone: What this receptor recognizes is not known. No quality values exist for individual bases; no much larger clone is one base distant.

The rearrangement combines TRBV2 with TRBJ1-1; 5 matching bases give a weak D call of TRBD1. This receptor was taken from a woman aged 40 to 50 who had recovered from COVID-19. Specimen: PBMCs or T cells enriched from blood (not recorded which). At the DNA level, the sequence is TGTGCCAGCAGTGGGACCAGGGATCTGAACACTGAAGCTTTCTTT. Its protein product is CASSGTRDLNTEAFF. The entire variable domain, with the stretches around the CDR3 drawn from the reference TRBV2 and TRBJ1-1 proteins, is EPEVTQTPSHQVTQMGQEVILRCVPISNHLYFYWYRQILGQKVEFLVSFYNNEISEKSEIFDDQFSVERPDGSNFTLKIRSTKLEDSAMYFCASSGTRDLNTEAFFGQGTRLTVV.